Sequencing of this T cell receptor (beta chain) was carried out in a study of response to subunit inactivated influenza vaccine. TCRdb reanalysed the RT-PCR reads using MiXCR and keeps one entry per CDR3 protein. The table records about 160,000 distinct CDR3 sequences, approximately 11% of them present only once. Germline V gives CDR1 ENHRY, CDR2 SYGVKD. The CDR3 has 16 residues. Trimming removed 10 bases from V and 6 bases from J, with 27 bases in between. In its sample, this clonotype was seen many times. The chain employs TRBV10-3 and TRBJ1-1; D is possibly TRBD1 (6 bases). The specimen comprised non-naive T cells sorted from PBMCs, sampled roughly 46 days after vaccination. This TCR was sampled from a man aged 45-65 years who received an inactivated influenza vaccine. CDR3 region: CASRTQGRDLRAEAFF. Here the CDR3 DNA reads TGTGCCAGCCGAACACAGGGTAGGGATTTAAGGGCTGAAGCTTTCTTT.